The 26 T cell receptor beta chains below all came from one sample that was sequenced in a study of blood T cell repertoires in COVID-19. Assay used: immunoSEQ multiplex PCR; TCRdb lists only in-frame clones, some missing. This table has approximately 200,000 clones, approximately 91% appearing once. Sequences were obtained from peripheral blood. Receptor source: a man between 65 and 85 years old with active or convalescent COVID-19.

The chain carries TRBV6-5 and TRBJ1-2; 7 bases line up with TRBD1. The CDR3 has 14 amino acids. Germline CDR1 MNHEY, CDR2 SVGAGI. V trimming: 4 bases; J trimming: 8 bases; junction bases outside the gene matches: 10. The CDR3 region has the DNA TGTGCCAGCAGTTCACTTGACAGGGCCTCGGGCTACACCTTC. It is translated as CASSSLDRASGYTF.

The V gene is TRBV5-1, the J gene TRBJ2-1; tentative D call: TRBD1 (6 bases). The CDR3 has 18 amino acids. Trimming pared 0 bases from V and 0 bases from J, leaving 16 bases between. In germline, CDR1 is SGHRS, CDR2 YFSETQ. CDR3 loop: CASSLEGSGASSYNEQFF. The CDR3 nucleotides read TGCGCCAGCAGCTTGGAGGGGTCAGGGGCCAGCTCCTACAATGAGCAGTTCTTC.

This clone was recorded only once. Other DNA sequences within the sample encode an identical CDR3. The rearrangement uses TRBV4-3 and TRBJ2-7, with TRBD1 matching 8 bases. CDR3 length: 15 residues. Trimming cost V 2 bases and J 2 bases; bases outside gene matches: 5. Germline CDR1 is LGHNA and CDR2 is YSLEER. CDR3 nucleotides: TGCGCCAGCAGCCAACGGACAGGGTCGGCCTACGAGCAGTACTTC. The encoded protein is CASSQRTGSAYEQYF.

Concerning this clone: This CDR3 is also generated by other DNA sequences in the sample. This chain links TRBV18 with TRBJ1-1, with D hard to call. The V gene lost 3 bases and the J gene lost 3 bases, with 8 bases spanning the gap. The germline CDR1 and CDR2 sequences are KGHSH and LQKENI. The CDR3 is 13 residues long. DNA of the CDR3: TGTGCCAGCTCACCCGGTCAAGACACTGAAGCTTTCTTT. It is translated as CASSPGQDTEAFF.

The gene calls are TRBV19 and TRBJ1-1, with D possibly being TRBD1 (5 bases). Germline CDR1 and CDR2: LNHDA and SQIVND (reference sequence). The ends were cut back, 7 bases at V and 1 base at J, with 13 bases in the middle. CDR3 size: 14 residues. CDR3 sequence: CASISGLANTEAFF. The CDR3 DNA reads TGTGCCAGTATTTCAGGGTTAGCGAACACTGAAGCTTTCTTT.

The genes are TRBV5-1 and TRBJ2-5, with a weak D call TRBD1 (6 bases). This CDR3 has 14 amino acids. Trimming took 2 bases from V and 5 from J, leaving 13 bases between them. Germline V CDR1 and CDR2: SGHRS, YFSETQ. The CDR3 reads CASSLLQGAETQYF. As DNA, the CDR3 is TGCGCCAGCAGCTTACTACAGGGAGCGGAGACCCAGTACTTC.

Remarks on this clone: This sample includes further DNA sequences coding for the same CDR3. The rearrangement uses TRBV24-1 and TRBJ1-4, with TRBD1 identical over 9 bases. CDR1 and CDR2 from the germline V gene are KGHDR and SFDVKD. The CDR3 has 15 amino acids. V lost 3 bases, J lost 4 bases, and 2 bases stayed unmatched. This CDR3 is CATSDGGQGNEKLFF. The CDR3, as DNA: TGTGCCACCAGTGATGGGGGACAGGGTAATGAAAAACTGTTTTTT.

The chain employs TRBV15 and TRBJ1-3, with a tentative D call TRBD1 (6 bases). From germline, CDR1 is LNHNV and CDR2 YYDKDF (reference sequence). V dropped 0 bases and J dropped 1 base, with 7 bases sitting between them. The length of the CDR3 is 15 residues. CDR3: CATSRERGSGNTIYF. Written as DNA, the CDR3 is TGTGCCACCAGCAGAGAGAGGGGGTCTGGAAACACCATATATTTT.

The chain employs TRBV6-6 and TRBJ1-1, with 7 positions matching TRBD1. The germline V gene encodes CDR1 MNHNY and CDR2 SVGAGI (reference sequence). Trimming cost V 6 bases and J 2 bases; bases outside gene matches: 9. The CDR3 length is 15 residues. CDR3: CASSDPGQINTEAFF. In DNA form, the CDR3 reads TGTGCCAGCAGCGATCCGGGACAGATAAACACTGAAGCTTTCTTT.

This clone was found once. V and J are TRBV6-2 or TRBV6-3 and TRBJ2-1, with D possibly TRBD2 on 5 matching bases. The CDR3 contains 14 residues. Germline loops: CDR1 MNHEY, CDR2 SVGEGT. The V gene lost 4 bases and the J gene lost 9 bases, with 16 bases spanning the gap. The CDR3 coding sequence is TGTGCCAGCAGTTTTGCTAGCCTCCGTACTGAGCAGTTCTTC. This codes for CASSFASLRTEQFF.

This rearrangement joins TRBV11-2 to TRBJ2-5, with TRBD2 as a possible D gene (6 bases). V was cut by 5 bases and J by 4 bases, with 23 bases left in between. There are 17 residues in the CDR3. CDR1 is SGHAT, CDR2 FQNNGV, per germline. CDR3 sequence reads: CASSPVDAGLLGETQYF. The CDR3 DNA is TGTGCCAGCAGCCCCGTCGACGCGGGGTTGTTGGGAGAGACCCAGTACTTC.

The chain links TRBV5-4 to TRBJ2-1; possible D gene TRBD2, 6 bases. V was shortened by 1 base and J by 7 bases, with 9 bases between the two germline ends. The CDR3 spans 13 residues. Germline V CDR1 and CDR2: SGHNT, YYREEE (reference sequence). CDR3 sequence (DNA): TGTGCCAGCAGCTTGAAGGCGGGAAATGAGCAGTTCTTC. Translated, it gives CASSLKAGNEQFF.

In this sample, this clone turned up once. The chain joins TRBV11-2 to TRBJ1-2, with no clear D. The CDR3 is made up of 14 amino acids. V lost 5 bases, J lost 8 bases, and 18 bases lay in between. Germline CDR1 is SGHAT and CDR2 is FQNNGV. Written as DNA, the CDR3 is TGTGCCAGCAGCCCACTCGTTGGGCGCGCGGGCTACACCTTC. Protein product: CASSPLVGRAGYTF.

The chain uses TRBV28 and TRBJ1-5; D uncertain. This CDR3 is 14 amino acids long. Trimming left V 8 bases short and J 3 bases short, with 14 bases between. From germline, CDR1 is MDHEN and CDR2 SYDVKM. CDR3 bases: TGTGCCAGCTGCGCGACATTGTTCAATCAGCCCCAGCATTTT. It encodes CASCATLFNQPQHF.

The rearrangement links TRBV30 to TRBJ2-5; 8 nucleotides match TRBD1. The junction had 1 base not matched to a gene; V was cut back by 3 bases and J by 4 bases. This CDR3 is 12 amino acids long. CDR1 and CDR2 (germline): GTSNPN, SVGIG (reference sequence). This CDR3 is CAWRTGVETQYF. CDR3 DNA: TGTGCCTGGAGGACAGGGGTAGAGACCCAGTACTTC.

This clone showed up just once. This chain links TRBV4-1 with TRBJ2-2; 7 bases agree with TRBD2. CDR1 and CDR2 from the germline V gene are MGHRA and YSYEKL. V lost 0 bases, J lost 6 bases, and 4 bases stayed unmatched. This CDR3 region has 15 residues. DNA of the CDR3: TGCGCCAGCAGCCAAGATACTAGCGTGCCCGGGGAGCTGTTTTTT. Translation: CASSQDTSVPGELFF.

The chain has TRBV7-2 and TRBJ2-2; D gene ambiguous. Per the germline V gene, CDR1 is SGHTA and CDR2 is FQGNSA. Trimming stripped 5 bases from V and 7 bases from J, with 8 bases between. CDR3 length: 12 amino acids. CDR3 in amino acids: CASSIQIGELFF. In DNA form, the CDR3 reads TGTGCCAGCAGCATTCAAATCGGGGAGCTGTTTTTT.

This chain links TRBV11-3 with TRBJ2-1, with D possibly TRBD2 on 6 matching bases. The CDR3 is 15 amino acids. V lost 5 bases and J lost 4, with 15 bases in between. Germline V gene sequence: CDR1 SGHNT, CDR2 YENEEA. CDR3 region: CASSIAGTGYNEQFF. CDR3 coding DNA: TGTGCCAGCAGCATCGCCGGGACTGGATACAATGAGCAGTTCTTC.

The V gene is TRBV29-1, the J gene TRBJ2-3; 13 nucleotides align to TRBD2. CDR1 SQVTM and CDR2 ANQGSEA come from the germline V gene. Trimming at V came to 7 bases and at J to 7 bases, leaving 5 bases not matched to a gene. The CDR3 consists of 13 residues. The CDR3 here is CSAWTSGSHTQYF. The CDR3 coding sequence is TGCAGCGCTTGGACTAGCGGGAGTCATACGCAGTATTTT.

CDR3 in amino acids: CASSLDSGRAWETQYF. The CDR3, as DNA: TGTGCCAGCAGCTTAGATAGCGGGAGGGCCTGGGAGACCCAGTACTTC. This chain links TRBV7-9 with TRBJ2-5; 11 bases are a match to TRBD2. There are 16 residues in the CDR3. CDR1 SEHNR and CDR2 FQNEAQ come from the germline V gene (reference sequence). Trimming cost V 1 base and J 5 bases; bases outside gene matches: 6.

The CDR3 bases are TGTGCCAGCAGCGTAGCTAACAGGGGGAATTCACCCCTCCACTTT. This gives the protein CASSVANRGNSPLHF. The chain has TRBV9 and TRBJ1-6; 8 bases map to TRBD1. From germline, CDR1 is SGDLS and CDR2 YYNGEE. The CDR3 is 15 residues long. After removal of 0 bases from V and 7 bases from J, the junction contained 3 bases not matched to a gene.

Only one count was recorded for this clone. The V and J genes are TRBV28 and TRBJ2-5, with D tentatively TRBD1 (6 bases). The V end was cut by 6 bases, the J end by 4 bases, with 15 bases between. The CDR3 consists of 14 residues. The V gene's germline CDR1 is MDHEN and CDR2 SYDVKM. The CDR3 bases are TGTGCCAGCAGCCCCCCCGGGACAATAGAGACCCAGTACTTC. Protein product: CASSPPGTIETQYF.

This chain links TRBV28 with TRBJ2-6; D might be TRBD2 (7 bases). CDR1 and CDR2 (germline): MDHEN, SYDVKM. There are 16 residues in the CDR3. V dropped 6 bases and J dropped 0 bases, with 12 bases sitting between them. This CDR3 is CASRRGGLSGANVLTF. The DNA for the CDR3 is TGTGCCAGCAGGAGGGGGGGGCTCTCTGGGGCCAACGTCCTGACTTTC.

The J gene is TRBJ2-3, the V gene TRBV5-1; 7 positions match TRBD1. The ends lost 1 base at V and 1 base at J; junction bases unmatched: 0. Germline assignment: CDR1 SGHRS and CDR2 YFSETQ. The CDR3 contains 14 residues. Here the CDR3 DNA reads TGCGCCAGCAGCTTGCAGGGGGGCACAGATACGCAGTATTTT. Protein product: CASSLQGGTDTQYF.

This clone was detected only a few times. V and J are TRBV3-1 (or the pseudogene TRBV3-2) and TRBJ1-1, with a weak D call TRBD1 (5 bases). V was cut by 3 bases and J by 1 base, with 12 bases left in between. This CDR3 contains 15 residues. The germline V gene encodes CDR1 LGHDT and CDR2 YNNKEL (reference sequence). The CDR3 nucleotides read TGTGCCAGCAGCCACCGGCCGGGGGGGAACACTGAAGCTTTCTTT. Amino acids: CASSHRPGGNTEAFF.

This clone was observed once. At one of its ends the junction is not consistent with the germline gene, which may arise from a read error. The chain recombines TRBV7-7 with TRBJ2-2, with TRBD1 as a possible D gene (6 bases). Germline V gives CDR1 SSHAT, CDR2 FNYEAQ (reference sequence). This CDR3 comprises 15 residues. This chain's CDR3 is CASSLARGNTGELFF. CDR3 bases: TGTGCTAGCAGCTTAGCCAGGGGCAACACCGGGGAGCTGTTTTTT. The full variable domain, rest sourced from reference TRBV7-7 and TRBJ2-2, is GAGVSQSPRYKVTKRGQDVTLRCDPISSHATLYWYQQALGQGPEFLTYFNYEAQPDKSGLPSDRFSAERPEGSISTLTIQRTEQRDSAMYRCASSLARGNTGELFFGEGSRLTVL.